This T cell receptor beta chain was identified during a study of shared clonotypes between healthy human individuals. The study, taken as a whole, reports: Non-shared clonotypes showed lower generation probabilities than clonotypes common to all four donors.

Germline CDR1 LNHDA, CDR2 SQIVND (reference sequence). Unmatched junction bases numbered 6, after V lost 4 bases and J lost 0 bases. CDR3 length: 15 residues. Points on this clone: Antigen specificity is unknown.

Profiling relied on immunoSEQ multiplex PCR, and the TCRdb table lists in-frame clones only, not all of them. The table includes over 2 million clones, less than 95% detected once. V gene TRBV19 combines with J gene TRBJ2-7, with 7 bases identical to TRBD1. Sequenced input: naive CD4+ T cells from PBMCs. The subset was: CD45RA+ positively selected. The sequence was obtained from a young man in good health. Some clones in this sample may be carry-over from other donors' samples. CDR3 protein: CASSTGDSNSYEQYF. The CDR3 bases are TGTGCCAGTAGTACCGGGGACAGCAACTCCTACGAGCAGTACTTC.